This T cell receptor (beta chain) is drawn from a study of cytomegalovirus exposure and HLA in healthy donors. PCR employed 60 Vbeta and 13 Jbeta primers. Here immunoSEQ multiplex PCR was the method, and the copy in TCRdb shows in-frame clones only, minus some. The repertoire holds under 300,000 clones, with about nine tenths as singletons. A note on this clone: In the same sample, other DNA sequences code for this CDR3.

Trimming took 1 base from V and 5 from J, leaving 8 bases between them. This CDR3 spans 14 amino acids. CDR1 and CDR2 (germline): LNHNV, YYDKDF (reference sequence). The receptor's source is a man aged 40-55 years in good health and CMV-seropositive. Sequences were obtained from PBMCs. The chain combines TRBV15 with TRBJ1-4, with TRBD1 as a possible D gene (5 bases). CDR3 protein: CATSRGGQNEKLFF. As DNA, the CDR3 is TGTGCCACCAGCAGAGGGGGCCAAAATGAAAAACTGTTTTTT.